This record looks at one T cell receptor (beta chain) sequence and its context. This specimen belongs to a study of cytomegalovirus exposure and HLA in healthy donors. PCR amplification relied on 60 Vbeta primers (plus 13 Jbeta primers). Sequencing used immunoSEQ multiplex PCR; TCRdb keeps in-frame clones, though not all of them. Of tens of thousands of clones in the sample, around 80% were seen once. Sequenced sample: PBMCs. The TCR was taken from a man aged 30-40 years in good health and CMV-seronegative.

DNA for the CDR3: TGTGCCAGCAGCTTGTGGGCAGGGACCTACAATGAGCAGTTCTTC. Translation gives CASSLWAGTYNEQFF. The chain is built from TRBV7-2 and TRBJ2-1; maybe TRBD1 (5 bases). V was trimmed by 3 bases and J by 2 bases, leaving 11 bases between them. This CDR3 has 15 residues. Germline loops: CDR1 SGHTA, CDR2 FQGNSA.